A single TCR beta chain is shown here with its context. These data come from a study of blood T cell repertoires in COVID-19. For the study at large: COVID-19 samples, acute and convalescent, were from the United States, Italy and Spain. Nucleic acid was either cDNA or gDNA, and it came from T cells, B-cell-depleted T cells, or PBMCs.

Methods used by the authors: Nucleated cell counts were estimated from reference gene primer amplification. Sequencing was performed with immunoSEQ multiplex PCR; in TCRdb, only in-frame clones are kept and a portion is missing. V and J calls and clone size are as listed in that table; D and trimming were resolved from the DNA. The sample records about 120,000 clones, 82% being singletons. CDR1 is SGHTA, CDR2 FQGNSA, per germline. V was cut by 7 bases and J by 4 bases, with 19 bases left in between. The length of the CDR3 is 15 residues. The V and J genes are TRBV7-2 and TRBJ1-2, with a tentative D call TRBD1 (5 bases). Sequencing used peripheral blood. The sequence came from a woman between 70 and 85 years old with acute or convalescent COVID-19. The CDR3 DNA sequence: TGTGCCAGCAATTTACCCAACCAAGGGGTCTATGGCTACACCTTC. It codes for CASNLPNQGVYGYTF.